This TCR beta chain was observed in a study of stem cell transplantation in POMP-related autoinflammatory disease. V shed 3 bases and J 7 bases; nucleotides not matched to a gene: 10. Germline lookup yields CDR1 MNHNS and CDR2 SASEGT. This CDR3 has 17 residues. Produced via immunoSEQ multiplex PCR; TCRdb's table is partial and in-frame only. The table includes 950 to 1,100 clones, 75% to 90% detected once. The chain couples TRBV6-1 to TRBJ1-6; 9 nucleotides align to TRBD1. The sequence came from a human donor in good health. Specimen: a CXCR5-defined cell subset from PBMCs. DNA for the CDR3: TGTGCCAGCAGTGATACCAATACAGGGGGCAGGAATTCACCCCTCCACTTT. Amino acid sequence: CASSDTNTGGRNSPLHF.